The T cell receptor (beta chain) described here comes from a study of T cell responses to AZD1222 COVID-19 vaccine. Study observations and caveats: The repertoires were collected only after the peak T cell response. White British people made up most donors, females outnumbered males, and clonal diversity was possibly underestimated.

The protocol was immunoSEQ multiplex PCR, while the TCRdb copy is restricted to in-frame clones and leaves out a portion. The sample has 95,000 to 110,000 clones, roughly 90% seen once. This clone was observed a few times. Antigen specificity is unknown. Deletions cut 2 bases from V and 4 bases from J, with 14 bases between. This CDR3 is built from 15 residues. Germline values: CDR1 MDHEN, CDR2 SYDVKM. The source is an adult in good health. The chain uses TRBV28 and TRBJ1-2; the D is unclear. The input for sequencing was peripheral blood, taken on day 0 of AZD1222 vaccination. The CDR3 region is CASSLHPKKGYGYTF. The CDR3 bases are TGTGCCAGCAGTTTACACCCCAAGAAGGGCTATGGCTACACCTTC.